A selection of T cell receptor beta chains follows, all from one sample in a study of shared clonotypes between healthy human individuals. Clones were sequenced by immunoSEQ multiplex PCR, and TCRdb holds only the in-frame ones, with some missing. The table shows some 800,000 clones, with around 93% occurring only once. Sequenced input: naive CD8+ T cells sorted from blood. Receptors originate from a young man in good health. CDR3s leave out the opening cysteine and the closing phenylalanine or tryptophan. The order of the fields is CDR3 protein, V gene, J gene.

ASSYPTSGSLGSYNEQF	TRBV28	TRBJ2-1
ASSSGTNEQF	TRBV5-4	TRBJ2-1
ASSVGGGSEQY	TRBV9	TRBJ2-7
ASSARTDQETQY	TRBV19	TRBJ2-5
ASRPGTGLPGETQY	TRBV27	TRBJ2-5
ASSLVTEAF	TRBV13	TRBJ1-1
ATALESNQPQH	TRBV6-5	TRBJ1-5
ASRGGASDEQY	TRBV7-9	TRBJ2-7
ASSPGTSGWVEQF	TRBV27	TRBJ2-1
ASSPIGQGGVYGYT	TRBV5-1	TRBJ1-2
ASWGGRGEAF	TRBV6-5	TRBJ1-1
ASPPGETQY	TRBV7-9	.
ASSVDGTRANTGELF	TRBV9	TRBJ2-2
ASSSVNTEAF	TRBV5-5	TRBJ1-1
ASSLRATMYEQY	TRBV6-6	TRBJ2-7
ATRDRGSGRTYNEQF	TRBV7-2	TRBJ2-1
ASRATSSSYNEQF	TRBV27	TRBJ2-1
AISESAGRTQETQY	TRBV10-3	TRBJ2-5
ASSPPGATYNKQF	TRBV18	TRBJ2-1
AISESASGWNEQF	TRBV10-3	TRBJ2-1
ASSPPSGRGTGELF	TRBV11-2	TRBJ2-2
ASSALDRASGYNEQF	TRBV25-1	TRBJ2-1
ASSPHPETYEQY	TRBV27	TRBJ2-7
ATTTGSSYEQY	TRBV7-9	TRBJ2-7
ASSTYYGWEQY	TRBV7-2	TRBJ2-7
ASSLEFFGELF	TRBV7-9	TRBJ2-2
ASSLLGGGTEAF	TRBV5-1	TRBJ1-1
AIADRGYGYT	TRBV19	TRBJ1-2
SVEWASGGRGNEQF	TRBV29-1	TRBJ2-1
ASSQLPAGGYEQY	TRBV4-1	TRBJ2-7
ASSHENPGPFYEQY	TRBV4-1	TRBJ2-7
ASSLFPRGVYEQY	TRBV5-6	TRBJ2-7
ASSILHRGQNEQY	TRBV19	TRBJ2-7
ASSGTQQF	TRBV9	TRBJ2-1
ASSETDEQY	TRBV6-1	TRBJ2-7
ASSLTGAPINEQF	TRBV11-2	TRBJ2-1
ASSVGVLLSYEQY	TRBV2	TRBJ2-7
ASSSPPSGDYNEQF	TRBV28	TRBJ2-1
ASKPGQGSQPQH	TRBV27	TRBJ1-5
SVLGQRVQETQY	TRBV29-1	TRBJ2-5
ASSIVGSGYEQY	TRBV19	TRBJ2-7
ASIVQGSSYNEQF	TRBV28	TRBJ2-1
ASSHSLAADTQY	TRBV2	TRBJ2-3
ASSEVLRTEHNQPQH	TRBV10-2	TRBJ1-5
ASSQRRGTYEQY	TRBV7-6	TRBJ2-7
ASSPVAGVDSEQY	TRBV7-9	TRBJ2-7
AIIGTSGKGEQY	TRBV10-3	TRBJ2-7
ASSLRPERDIQY	TRBV11-2	TRBJ2-4
ASSEYRTGTQY	TRBV25-1	TRBJ2-3